One sample yielded the 15 T cell receptor beta chains listed below, sequenced in a study of shared clonotypes between healthy human individuals. Repertoires were generated with immunoSEQ multiplex PCR, while TCRdb's copy carries only in-frame clones and drops some. The table has roughly 2 million clones, 85% to 95% seen once. The sample consisted of naive CD4+ T cells sorted from blood. Subset meaning: CD45RA+ positively selected. The source of these receptors is a man between 18 and 35 years old in good health.

In nucleotides, the CDR3 is TGTGCCACCAGCAGAGTAGGAGAGGGACGGGTTTTTTTT. This translates into CATSRVGEGRVFF. The chain carries TRBV15 and TRBJ1-4, with a weak D call TRBD1 (5 bases). The V and J ends lost 1 base and 17 bases respectively, with 17 bases between them. Germline V gene lookup returns CDR1 LNHNV and CDR2 YYDKDF (reference sequence). CDR3 size: 13 residues.

A single count supports this clone. The CDR3 nucleotides are TGTGCCGTCCGGAGGGGACTAGCGCTTCCCGAGACCCAGTACTTC. This codes for CAVRRGLALPETQYF. The chain links TRBV10-3 to TRBJ2-5; 10 bases align to TRBD2. This CDR3 comprises 15 residues. J was trimmed by 5 bases and V by 11 bases; bases with no gene match: 14. Germline lookup yields CDR1 ENHRY and CDR2 SYGVKD.

V gene TRBV28 combines with J gene TRBJ2-7; the D is unclear. Germline loops: CDR1 MDHEN, CDR2 SYDVKM. Trimming removed 6 bases at V and 0 bases at J, with 15 bases between. CDR3 length: 15 amino acids. DNA of the CDR3: TGTGCCAGCAGCCAGGTGGGGTTGGGCTCCTACGAGCAGTACTTC. Its protein product is CASSQVGLGSYEQYF.

CDR3 sequence (DNA): TGTGCCAGTAGTGGAGGGGGGGGCACAGATACGCAGTATTTT. Protein: CASSGGGGTDTQYF. The chain recombines TRBV19 with TRBJ2-3; weak D call: TRBD2 (7 bases). Per germline, CDR1 LNHDA and CDR2 SQIVND (reference sequence). V was clipped by 5 bases and J by 1 base, with 10 bases between them. The CDR3 runs to 14 residues.

Comment on this clone: At the DNA level, this CDR3 is encoded by other sequences in the same sample as well. This chain joins TRBV27 and TRBJ1-5; D is possibly TRBD1 (5 bases). V was shortened by 0 bases and J by 6 bases, with 9 bases between the two germline ends. The CDR3 spans 14 residues. The germline V gene encodes CDR1 MNHEY and CDR2 SMNVEV (reference sequence). Here the CDR3 DNA reads TGTGCCAGCAGTTTATCGGGGGGAGGTCAGCCCCAGCATTTT. Translation gives CASSLSGGGQPQHF.

V usage is TRBV10-2 and J usage is TRBJ2-3; D is perhaps TRBD2 (5 bases). Between the trimmed V and J ends, which lost 0 bases and 4 bases, there was a span of 11 bases. CDR3 length equals 15 residues. Germline lookup yields CDR1 WSHSY and CDR2 SAAADI. CDR3 DNA sequence: TGCGCCAGCAGTGAGTCGACTAAATGGTCAGATACGCAGTATTTT. Translated, it gives CASSESTKWSDTQYF.

The chain employs TRBV5-1 and TRBJ1-1; 8 nucleotides align to TRBD1. CDR1 and CDR2 (germline): SGHRS, YFSETQ. This CDR3 has 15 amino acids. Trimming removed 4 bases from V and 0 bases from J; junction bases left unmatched: 5. The CDR3 DNA sequence: TGCGCCAGCAGCGTAAGGACAGGGATGAACACTGAAGCTTTCTTT. This translates into CASSVRTGMNTEAFF.

The chain uses TRBV7-9 and TRBJ1-2; weak D call: TRBD1 (5 bases). Germline CDR1 is SEHNR and CDR2 is FQNEAQ (reference sequence). The CDR3 spans 14 residues. V dropped 4 bases and J dropped 6 bases, with 15 bases sitting between them. This CDR3 is CASSSRGAEDGYTF. The CDR3 nucleotides read TGTGCCAGCAGCTCTCGAGGGGCGGAGGATGGCTACACCTTC.

CDR3 sequence (DNA): TGCAGCGTTGTAGACAGATACTACGAGCAGTACTTC. This codes for CSVVDRYYEQYF. This chain connects TRBV29-1 to TRBJ2-7, with D possibly being TRBD1 (5 bases). Germline CDR1 and CDR2: SQVTM and ANQGSEA. The CDR3 length is 12 residues. The V gene lost 4 bases and the J gene lost 3 bases, with 10 bases spanning the gap.

The chain carries TRBV6-6 and TRBJ2-2, with TRBD2 as a possible D gene (5 bases). Germline V gene sequence: CDR1 MNHNY, CDR2 SVGAGI (reference sequence). The CDR3 sequence is 14 residues long. Trimming stripped 2 bases from V and 7 bases from J, with 11 bases between. The CDR3 region has the DNA TGTGCCAGCAGTTACAGGGCCGAGGGCGGGGAGCTGTTTTTT. Translating gives CASSYRAEGGELFF.

This clone was seen just once. CDR3 loop: CASSVGLAGREQYF. The CDR3 nucleotides read TGCGCCAGCAGCGTCGGGCTAGCGGGAAGGGAGCAGTACTTC. This chain joins TRBV4-1 and TRBJ2-7, with 9 bases identical to TRBD2. Germline V lookup: CDR1 MGHRA, CDR2 YSYEKL. The CDR3 is 14 residues long. After removal of 5 bases from V and 7 bases from J, the junction contained 9 bases not matched to a gene.

The table lists this clone with a few counts. Other nucleotide sequences in the sample specify the same CDR3. CDR3 in DNA: TGTGCCAGCAGGGGGACTAGCGGGAACACCGGGGAGCTGTTTTTT. This gives the protein CASRGTSGNTGELFF. V usage is TRBV2 and J usage is TRBJ2-2, with 11 positions matching TRBD2. The CDR3 runs 15 residues. The ends lost 6 bases at V and 1 base at J; junction bases unmatched: 1. CDR1 SNHLY and CDR2 FYNNEI come from the germline V gene. Full variable domain (remainder filled in from reference TRBV2 and TRBJ2-2): EPEVTQTPSHQVTQMGQEVILRCVPISNHLYFYWYRQILGQKVEFLVSFYNNEISEKSEIFDDQFSVERPDGSNFTLKIRSTKLEDSAMYFCASRGTSGNTGELFFGEGSRLTVL.

This clone was seen only a few times. The same CDR3 also results from other DNA sequences found in this sample. V is TRBV28 and J is TRBJ1-2; 9 bases match TRBD1. V gave up 6 bases and J gave up 4 bases; unmatched junction bases: 3. The CDR3 is 13 amino acids. Per the germline V gene, CDR1 is MDHEN and CDR2 is SYDVKM. The CDR3 region has the DNA TGTGCCAGCAGCCCGACAGGGGGCTATGGCTACACCTTC. It yields the protein CASSPTGGYGYTF.

This clone was counted once. J is TRBJ2-3 and V is TRBV30, with TRBD1 identical over 7 bases. This CDR3 comprises 15 residues. Trimming took 0 bases from V and 2 from J; bases not matched to a gene: 5. Germline V gives CDR1 GTSNPN, CDR2 SVGIG (reference sequence). CDR3 in amino acids: CAWSVGDSLTDTQYF. DNA for the CDR3: TGTGCCTGGAGTGTAGGGGACAGCCTCACAGATACGCAGTATTTT.

The genes are TRBV7-8 and TRBJ1-5, with a weak D call TRBD1 (6 bases). This CDR3 comprises 16 residues. CDR1 SGHVS and CDR2 FQNEAQ come from the germline V gene. Trimming stripped 5 bases from V and 5 bases from J, with 19 bases between. CDR3 sequence: CASSPETGGYDQPQHF. As DNA, the CDR3 is TGTGCCAGCAGCCCCGAGACGGGGGGCTACGATCAGCCCCAGCATTTT.